This T cell receptor beta chain was retrieved from a study of OX40 agonist ivuxolimab in advanced cancers. Study-wide context: People in dose escalation had one of these cancers: hepatocellular carcinoma, melanoma, renal cell or head and neck cancer. Study-wide results and limits: The antigen specificity of the peripheral T cells (those that were expanded) was not determined.

Worth noting for this clone: Its specificity is unknown.

The CDR3 extends over 15 amino acids. Trimming took off 9 bases at V and 2 bases at J, with 14 bases between the two ends. The germline V gene encodes CDR1 LNHDA and CDR2 SQIVND (reference sequence). Only in-frame clones appear in the TCRdb table, and some are missing; sequencing was by immunoSEQ multiplex PCR. The repertoire holds over 40,000 clones, with around 80% as singletons. No patient had autoimmune disease or received systemic immunosuppression. Sequencing was performed on CD4+ or CD8+ T cells sorted from blood, taken in a trial of the OX40 agonist ivuxolimab. This sequence originates from an adult with an advanced solid tumor such as melanoma, head and neck, liver or kidney cancer. The V gene is TRBV19, the J gene TRBJ2-6; tentative D call: TRBD1 (5 bases). CDR3 sequence reads: CASARRVPGANVLTF. The CDR3 coding sequence is TGTGCCAGCGCCCGCAGGGTGCCTGGGGCCAACGTCCTGACTTTC. Looking up the rest from reference TRBV19 and TRBJ2-6 gives the full variable domain: DGGITQSPKYLFRKEGQNVTLSCEQNLNHDAMYWYRQDPGQGLRLIYYSQIVNDFQKGDIAEGYSVSREKKESFPLTVTSAQKNPTAFYLCASARRVPGANVLTFGAGSRLTVL.